This T cell receptor beta chain is from a study of Ad26.COV2.S vaccination and SARS-CoV-2 variants. Regarding the study as a whole: Reports say spike-specific CD8+ and CD4+ T cell responses covered substantial breadth after vaccination. The study found higher spike-specific TCR breadth in vaccine than placebo recipients.

The sample's treatment: roughly 18 received Ad26.COV2.S at low or high dose, single or two shots; 5 received placebo; per-sample allocation not given. Samples analyzed were those drawn on day 63 after the first vaccine or placebo injection. An adult of 18-55 years in Boston served as donor. As for this clone: Its target is unknown.

Trimming left V 5 bases short and J 2 bases short, with 13 bases between. This CDR3 has 15 residues. Germline V gene sequence: CDR1 SGHTA, CDR2 FQGNSA. Method: immunoSEQ multiplex PCR; TCRdb's copy keeps in-frame clones and lacks some. The data show roughly 500,000 clones, with 89% seen just once and 2.5% to 3% held by the top ten. This clonotype was sampled from a person between 18 and 60 years old who received the Ad26.COV2.S COVID-19 vaccine or a placebo. The specimen was peripheral blood, collected in a trial of Ad26.COV2.S vaccine versus placebo. V is TRBV7-2 and J is TRBJ2-4, with D uncertain. The CDR3 nucleotides are TGTGCCAGCAGCCCGAGCCCCTGGCCCAAAAACATTCAGTACTTC. Its protein is CASSPSPWPKNIQYF.